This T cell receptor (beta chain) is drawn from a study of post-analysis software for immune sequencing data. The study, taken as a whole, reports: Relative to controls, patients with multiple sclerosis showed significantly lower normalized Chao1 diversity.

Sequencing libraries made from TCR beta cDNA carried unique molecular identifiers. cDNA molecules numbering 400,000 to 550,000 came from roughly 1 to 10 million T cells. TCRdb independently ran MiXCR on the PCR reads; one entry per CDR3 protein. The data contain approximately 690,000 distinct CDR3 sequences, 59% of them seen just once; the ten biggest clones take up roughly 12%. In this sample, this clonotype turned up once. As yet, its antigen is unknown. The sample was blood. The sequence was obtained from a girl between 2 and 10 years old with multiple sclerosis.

The CDR3 region has the DNA TGTGCCAGCTCACCTGGCCAGACCAATGAGCAGTTCTTC. As protein: CASSPGQTNEQFF. The chain combines TRBV18 with TRBJ2-1; D gene uncertain. V was clipped by 3 bases and J by 6 bases, with 9 bases between them. The germline V gene has CDR1 KGHSH and CDR2 LQKENI. The CDR3 covers 13 residues.